What follows are 25 T cell receptor beta chains derived from one specimen sequenced in a study of blood T cell repertoires in COVID-19. Here immunoSEQ multiplex PCR was the method, and the copy in TCRdb shows in-frame clones only, minus some. Found here are roughly 100,000 clones, around 75% of them singletons; the top ten hold roughly 15%. The sample was peripheral blood. These receptors originate from a woman older than 75 with active or convalescent COVID-19.

This chain joins TRBV5-4 and TRBJ2-5, with 7 bases matching TRBD1. J gave up 2 bases and V 2 bases, and 6 bases lay outside the gene matches. This CDR3 comprises 15 residues. Germline V CDR1 and CDR2: SGHNT, YYREEE (reference sequence). CDR3 sequence (DNA): TGTGCCAGCAGCTTAGGGACAGCCCCTCAAGAGACCCAGTACTTC. It yields the protein CASSLGTAPQETQYF. The full variable domain, in which reference TRBV5-4 and TRBJ2-5 provide the parts outside the CDR3, is ETGVTQSPTHLIKTRGQQVTLRCSSQSGHNTVSWYQQALGQGPQFIFQYYREEENGRGNFPPRFSGLQFPNYSSELNVNALELDDSALYLCASSLGTAPQETQYFGPGTRLLVL.

The chain is built from TRBV18 and TRBJ1-1; no firm D call. From germline, CDR1 is KGHSH and CDR2 LQKENI. CDR3 length: 14 amino acids. V lost 2 bases to trimming and J lost 2 bases, with 9 bases between them. CDR3 amino acids: CASSPIGKNTEAFF. The DNA of the CDR3 is TGTGCCAGCTCACCAATCGGGAAAAACACTGAAGCTTTCTTT. The full variable domain, in which reference TRBV18 and TRBJ1-1 provide the parts outside the CDR3, is NAGVMQNPRHLVRRRGQEARLRCSPMKGHSHVYWYRQLPEEGLKFMVYLQKENIIDESGMPKERFSAEFPKEGPSILRIQQVVRGDSAAYFCASSPIGKNTEAFFGQGTRLTVV.

The chain combines TRBV24-1 with TRBJ1-2, with 7 nucleotides matching TRBD1. CDR1 is KGHDR, CDR2 SFDVKD, per germline. Trimming at V came to 8 bases and at J to 7 bases, leaving 9 bases not matched to a gene. The CDR3 is 13 residues long. The CDR3 loop reads CATKDRSLPGYTF. CDR3 nucleotides: TGTGCCACCAAGGACAGGTCGCTTCCTGGCTACACCTTC.

A few counts support this clone. The chain carries TRBV2 and TRBJ2-1, with D perhaps matching TRBD1 (6 bases). Germline V CDR1 and CDR2: SNHLY, FYNNEI. The CDR3 is 15 amino acids. The V end was cut by 3 bases, the J end by 4 bases, with 13 bases between. CDR3 region: CASSDSQGWYNEQFF. The CDR3 DNA reads as TGTGCCAGCAGTGACAGCCAGGGGTGGTACAATGAGCAGTTCTTC.

This chain connects TRBV15 to TRBJ2-3; 7 bases line up with TRBD2. V was clipped by 4 bases and J by 5 bases; unmatched bases: 9. The V gene's germline CDR1 is LNHNV and CDR2 YYDKDF (reference sequence). This CDR3 comprises 15 residues. DNA of the CDR3: TGTGCCACCAGCATTTGGGAGGGCCGTAGAGATACGCAGTATTTT. Its translation: CATSIWEGRRDTQYF.

The chain has TRBV6-5 and TRBJ2-2, with D perhaps matching TRBD2 (5 bases). Trimming shortened V by 8 bases and J by 3 bases, and 13 bases separated the two germline ends. The CDR3 runs to 14 residues. Germline V CDR1 and CDR2: MNHEY, SVGAGI. CDR3 coding DNA: TGTGCCAGCGTGTACGCCGGGGACACCGGGGAGCTGTTTTTT. This encodes CASVYAGDTGELFF.

This clone was detected once. This chain joins TRBV19 and TRBJ2-3; TRBD2 is a possible D gene (7 bases). CDR3 length equals 13 residues. Germline V CDR1 and CDR2: LNHDA, SQIVND (reference sequence). Deletions cut 8 bases from V and 6 bases from J, with 15 bases between. The CDR3 DNA reads as TGTGCCAGTCACAAGGGGGGGGCGGATACGCAGTATTTT. It translates to CASHKGGADTQYF.

V usage is TRBV11-2 and J usage is TRBJ2-2, with no clear D. Looked up from germline, CDR1 is SGHAT and CDR2 is FQNNGV. The V end lost 0 bases, the J end lost 3 bases, and 8 bases lay between the germline ends. This CDR3 is built from 15 residues. The CDR3 DNA follows: TGTGCCAGCAGCTTAGACGGGTGGGACACCGGGGAGCTGTTTTTT. It specifies CASSLDGWDTGELFF. The whole variable domain, filled in from reference TRBV11-2 and TRBJ2-2, reads EAGVAQSPRYKIIEKRQSVAFWCNPISGHATLYWYQQILGQGPKLLIQFQNNGVVDDSQLPKDRFSAERLKGVDSTLKIQPAKLEDSAVYLCASSLDGWDTGELFFGEGSRLTVL.

This chain connects TRBV2 to TRBJ1-5; D is unresolved. Trimming stripped 1 base from V and 5 bases from J, with 12 bases between. The CDR3 totals 15 residues. Germline lookup yields CDR1 SNHLY and CDR2 FYNNEI. CDR3: CASSEGQVFYQPQHF. The CDR3 bases are TGTGCCAGCAGTGAAGGTCAGGTTTTCTATCAGCCCCAGCATTTT. The complete variable domain, with remaining parts taken from reference TRBV2 and TRBJ1-5, reads EPEVTQTPSHQVTQMGQEVILRCVPISNHLYFYWYRQILGQKVEFLVSFYNNEISEKSEIFDDQFSVERPDGSNFTLKIRSTKLEDSAMYFCASSEGQVFYQPQHFGDGTRLSIL.

The V gene is TRBV2, the J gene TRBJ2-5, with D maybe TRBD2 (5 bases). There are 14 residues in the CDR3. Germline loops: CDR1 SNHLY, CDR2 FYNNEI. Trimming cost V 2 bases and J 3 bases, with 10 bases left between them. This chain's CDR3 is CASSEMVGEETQYF. Here the CDR3 DNA reads TGTGCCAGCAGTGAAATGGTGGGAGAAGAGACCCAGTACTTC.

This CDR3 is CASSLGWDFSYEQYF. The CDR3 DNA is TGTGCCAGCAGCCTTGGCTGGGACTTCTCCTACGAGCAGTACTTC. The V call is TRBV9, the J call TRBJ2-7, with a tentative D call TRBD2 (6 bases). The CDR3 extends over 15 amino acids. The germline V and J ends were trimmed by 4 bases and 0 bases, with 14 bases remaining between them. Germline CDR1 is SGDLS and CDR2 is YYNGEE.

J is TRBJ2-1 and V is TRBV5-1; possible D gene TRBD2, 6 bases. V dropped 0 bases and J dropped 9 bases, with 16 bases sitting between them. The CDR3 has 15 amino acids. The germline CDR1 and CDR2 sequences are SGHRS and YFSETQ. CDR3 protein: CASSLGGLPNSEQFF. The CDR3 DNA sequence: TGCGCCAGCAGCTTGGGGGGACTGCCGAACAGTGAGCAGTTCTTC. The full variable domain, completed using reference TRBV5-1 and TRBJ2-1, is KAGVTQTPRYLIKTRGQQVTLSCSPISGHRSVSWYQQTPGQGLQFLFEYFSETQRNKGNFPGRFSGRQFSNSRSEMNVSTLELGDSALYLCASSLGGLPNSEQFFGPGTRLTVL.

The gene calls are TRBV4-2 and TRBJ1-5, with 9 positions matching TRBD1. The J segment lost 4 bases and the V segment lost 1 base, leaving 2 bases of the junction unmatched. The CDR3 spans 15 residues. Germline V lookup: CDR1 LGHNA, CDR2 YNFKEQ. The chain's CDR3 is CASSQGGQGNQPQHF. The CDR3 coding sequence is TGTGCCAGCAGCCAAGGGGGACAGGGTAATCAGCCCCAGCATTTT.

V gene TRBV2 combines with J gene TRBJ2-7, with TRBD1 as a possible D gene (6 bases). Germline CDR1 reads SNHLY; CDR2 reads FYNNEI. This CDR3 is built from 19 residues. V shed 4 bases and J shed 0 bases, with 25 bases lying between them. The CDR3 here is CASSGIRLTGHRNSYEQYF. CDR3 sequence (DNA): TGTGCCAGCAGTGGGATCCGCCTTACGGGACACCGTAACTCCTACGAGCAGTACTTC.

The chain has TRBV6-6 and TRBJ2-2; TRBD1 matches at 11 bases. The CDR3 contains 15 residues. Germline-derived CDR1 and CDR2 are MNHNY and SVGAGI (reference sequence). The V and J ends lost 6 bases and 7 bases, in that order; junction bases with no gene match: 7. The CDR3 loop is CASRSGTGGSGELFF. The CDR3 bases are TGTGCCAGCAGGTCCGGGACAGGGGGTAGCGGGGAGCTGTTTTTT.

This clone was detected only a few times. The V gene is TRBV27, the J gene TRBJ1-5, with 10 nucleotides matching TRBD1. The germline gives CDR1 MNHEY, CDR2 SMNVEV (reference sequence). This CDR3 is built from 18 residues. Trimming removed 5 bases from V and 0 bases from J; junction bases left unmatched: 10. The CDR3 nucleotides read TGTGCCAGCAGTCTGACAGGGGGCTTTGCCTATAGCAATCAGCCCCAGCATTTT. Translation gives CASSLTGGFAYSNQPQHF.

This clone occurred a few times. This rearrangement joins TRBV6-6 to TRBJ2-7, with 9 bases aligning to TRBD1. Looked up from germline, CDR1 is MNHNY and CDR2 is SVGAGI (reference sequence). V lost 8 bases to trimming and J lost 5 bases; unmatched junction nucleotides: 7. This CDR3 contains 13 residues. CDR3 residues: CASEGTGLNEQYF. Here the CDR3 DNA reads TGTGCCAGCGAAGGGACAGGGTTAAACGAGCAGTACTTC.

V gene TRBV6-6 combines with J gene TRBJ2-5; 7 bases align to TRBD2. This CDR3 region has 14 residues. Germline V gene data show CDR1 as MNHNY and CDR2 as SVGAGI (reference sequence). With 5 bases clipped from V and 4 bases from J, the junction kept 7 bases outside the gene matches. The CDR3 sequence: CASSGGRGIETQYF. In DNA form, the CDR3 reads TGTGCCAGCAGTGGAGGGCGGGGGATAGAGACCCAGTACTTC.

The gene calls are TRBV24-1 and TRBJ2-1; the D gene is possibly TRBD1 (6 bases). V was trimmed by 3 bases and J by 7 bases, leaving 9 bases between them. Germline V lookup: CDR1 KGHDR, CDR2 SFDVKD. This CDR3 contains 13 residues. The CDR3 DNA reads TGTGCCACCAGTGATGAACAGGGAAATGAGCAGTTCTTC. Protein: CATSDEQGNEQFF.

In this sample, this clone turned up a few times. The J gene is TRBJ1-2, the V gene TRBV5-4; 7 bases line up with TRBD1. V trimming: 0 bases; J trimming: 8 bases; junction bases outside the gene matches: 10. CDR3 length equals 15 residues. Germline CDR1 SGHNT, CDR2 YYREEE (reference sequence). DNA for the CDR3: TGTGCCAGCAGCTTGGCCGCGGGACAGTCCGGGGGCTACACCTTC. Its translation: CASSLAAGQSGGYTF.

This clone was detected ten times or more. This chain uses TRBV11-1 with TRBJ1-2, with D possibly TRBD1 on 6 matching bases. The germline gives CDR1 SGHAT, CDR2 FQDESV (reference sequence). The CDR3 length is 11 residues. Trimming pared 4 bases from V and 8 bases from J, leaving 8 bases between. CDR3 sequence (DNA): TGTGCCAGCAGCTCCAGGGGCGGCTACACCTTC. Its protein is CASSSRGGYTF.

This clone was counted once. The chain recombines TRBV19 with TRBJ1-2; TRBD1 agrees at 8 bases. The CDR3 spans 15 residues. CDR1 is LNHDA, CDR2 SQIVND, per germline (reference sequence). The trim removed 5 bases at V and 4 bases at J, leaving 9 bases unmatched. As DNA, the CDR3 is TGTGCCAGTAGTCTAACCGGGACAGGTCCCTATGGCTACACCTTC. This codes for CASSLTGTGPYGYTF. The whole variable domain, filled in from reference TRBV19 and TRBJ1-2, reads DGGITQSPKYLFRKEGQNVTLSCEQNLNHDAMYWYRQDPGQGLRLIYYSQIVNDFQKGDIAEGYSVSREKKESFPLTVTSAQKNPTAFYLCASSLTGTGPYGYTFGSGTRLTVV.

This clone was counted a few times. In the same sample, other DNA sequences code for this CDR3. The V gene is TRBV6-5, the J gene TRBJ2-7, with TRBD2 matching over 7 bases. The CDR3 has 15 amino acids. V was pared by 0 bases and J by 3 bases, with 5 bases of the junction left unmatched. Germline CDR1 and CDR2: MNHEY and SVGAGI. CDR3 DNA: TGTGCCAGCAGTTACTCGGGTGGGGGGGACTACGAGCAGTACTTC. This encodes CASSYSGGGDYEQYF.

The genes are TRBV19 and TRBJ1-2; D may be TRBD1 (6 bases). Germline lookup yields CDR1 LNHDA and CDR2 SQIVND (reference sequence). The CDR3 runs to 17 residues. V gave up 1 base and J gave up 7 bases, with 22 bases separating them. CDR3 residues: CASSIGRKDSETSGYTF. CDR3 nucleotide sequence: TGTGCCAGTAGTATAGGGAGGAAGGACAGCGAAACGAGTGGCTACACCTTC.

CDR3 residues: CASSPRYRETEAFF. The CDR3 DNA follows: TGCGCCAGCAGCCCTAGGTACAGGGAAACTGAAGCTTTCTTT. This chain uses TRBV4-1 with TRBJ1-1; maybe TRBD1 (6 bases). The V end was cut by 4 bases, the J end by 5 bases, with 14 bases between. CDR3 length: 14 residues. Germline-derived CDR1 and CDR2 are MGHRA and YSYEKL.